A selection of T cell receptor beta chains follows, all from one sample in a study of blood T cell repertoires in COVID-19. TCRdb keeps only in-frame clones here, not all; method: immunoSEQ multiplex PCR. In the table there are 250,000 to 350,000 clones, more than 75% of which are singletons. Sequencing was done on a sample of PBMCs or T cells enriched from blood (not recorded which). Source of these receptors: a woman in her 30s who had recovered from COVID-19. Each CDR3 is given with its conserved first and last residue. The order of the fields is clone size, D gene, V gene, J gene, CDR3 protein, CDR3 DNA. D genes are given only for firm matches. Only some rows state a clone size, as once, few, many or a class for expanded clones.

clone size: NA; D gene: NA; V gene: TRBV12-3/TRBV12-4; J gene: TRBJ1-2; CDR3 protein: CASTPGDYGYTF; CDR3 DNA: TGTGCCAGCACCCCAGGGGACTATGGCTACACCTTC
clone size: NA; D gene: TRBD1; V gene: TRBV4-2; J gene: TRBJ1-2; CDR3 protein: CASSKRSAGQGYGYTF; CDR3 DNA: TGTGCCAGCAGCAAACGCTCGGCTGGACAGGGCTATGGCTACACCTTC
clone size: NA; D gene: NA; V gene: TRBV28; J gene: TRBJ1-1; CDR3 protein: CASSLTGRDTEAFF; CDR3 DNA: TGTGCCAGCAGTCTCACAGGGAGGGACACTGAAGCTTTCTTT
clone size: NA; D gene: NA; V gene: TRBV5-4; J gene: TRBJ2-7; CDR3 protein: CASSPSPGGTYEQYF; CDR3 DNA: TGTGCCAGCAGCCCCTCACCCGGGGGAACCTACGAGCAGTACTTC
clone size: NA; D gene: NA; V gene: TRBV5-1; J gene: TRBJ2-3; CDR3 protein: CASSLAGSSSTDTQYF; CDR3 DNA: TGCGCCAGCAGCTTGGCAGGCAGTAGTAGCACAGATACGCAGTATTTT
clone size: NA; D gene: NA; V gene: TRBV7-8; J gene: TRBJ1-2; CDR3 protein: CASSPSNYGYTF; CDR3 DNA: TGTGCCAGCAGCCCTTCTAACTATGGCTACACCTTC
clone size: once; D gene: NA; V gene: TRBV10-3; J gene: TRBJ1-1; CDR3 protein: CAIRGGGKSTEAFF; CDR3 DNA: TGTGCCATCAGGGGTGGGGGCAAGAGCACTGAAGCTTTCTTT
clone size: once; D gene: TRBD2; V gene: TRBV7-2; J gene: TRBJ2-4; CDR3 protein: CASSLASGGQNIQYF; CDR3 DNA: TGTGCCAGCAGCTTAGCTAGCGGGGGTCAAAACATTCAGTACTTC
clone size: NA; D gene: NA; V gene: TRBV7-9; J gene: TRBJ2-1; CDR3 protein: CASRMDSQDNEQFF; CDR3 DNA: TGTGCCAGCAGGATGGACTCCCAGGACAATGAGCAGTTCTTC
clone size: NA; D gene: NA; V gene: TRBV9; J gene: TRBJ2-3; CDR3 protein: CASALGEGGVAQYF; CDR3 DNA: TGTGCCAGCGCCCTTGGGGAAGGGGGTGTTGCGCAGTATTTT
clone size: NA; D gene: NA; V gene: TRBV18; J gene: TRBJ2-6; CDR3 protein: CASKDRSGANVLTF; CDR3 DNA: TGTGCCAGCAAAGACAGGTCTGGGGCCAACGTCCTGACTTTC
clone size: NA; D gene: TRBD1; V gene: TRBV5-1; J gene: TRBJ2-7; CDR3 protein: CASSLAPDRGKEQYF; CDR3 DNA: TGCGCCAGCAGCTTGGCCCCCGACAGGGGGAAAGAGCAGTACTTC
clone size: once; D gene: NA; V gene: TRBV7-8; J gene: TRBJ1-5; CDR3 protein: CASSQDSLNQPQHF; CDR3 DNA: TGTGCCAGCAGCCAGGACAGCCTCAATCAGCCCCAGCATTTT
clone size: NA; D gene: TRBD2; V gene: TRBV2; J gene: TRBJ2-2; CDR3 protein: CASNLAGAGTGELFF; CDR3 DNA: TGTGCCAGCAATTTAGCGGGCGCGGGCACCGGGGAGCTGTTTTTT
clone size: NA; D gene: TRBD2; V gene: TRBV5-1; J gene: TRBJ2-2; CDR3 protein: CASRTGGQDTGELFF; CDR3 DNA: TGCGCCAGCAGGACGGGGGGGCAGGACACCGGGGAGCTGTTTTTT
clone size: once; D gene: NA; V gene: TRBV3-1/TRBV3-2; J gene: TRBJ1-1; CDR3 protein: CASSQLLRGTEAFF; CDR3 DNA: TGTGCCAGCAGCCAACTACTTAGGGGCACTGAAGCTTTCTTT
clone size: NA; D gene: NA; V gene: TRBV9; J gene: TRBJ1-1; CDR3 protein: CASSVEPGALEAFF; CDR3 DNA: TGTGCCAGCAGCGTAGAACCGGGAGCACTTGAAGCTTTCTTT
clone size: NA; D gene: NA; V gene: TRBV27; J gene: TRBJ2-5; CDR3 protein: CASSKGDADQETQYF; CDR3 DNA: TGTGCCAGCTCAAAGGGAGATGCAGATCAAGAGACCCAGTACTTC
clone size: NA; D gene: NA; V gene: TRBV29-1; J gene: TRBJ1-3; CDR3 protein: CSVASENSGNTIYF; CDR3 DNA: TGCAGCGTTGCGTCAGAAAACTCTGGAAACACCATATATTTT
clone size: NA; D gene: TRBD1; V gene: TRBV12-3/TRBV12-4; J gene: TRBJ1-2; CDR3 protein: CASSPGQVGSTF; CDR3 DNA: TGTGCCAGCAGTCCCGGACAGGTCGGCTCCACCTTC
clone size: NA; D gene: TRBD2; V gene: TRBV9; J gene: TRBJ2-1; CDR3 protein: CASSQRSGKKYNEQFF; CDR3 DNA: TGTGCCAGCAGTCAGAGGAGCGGGAAGAAATACAATGAGCAGTTCTTC
clone size: NA; D gene: TRBD1; V gene: TRBV13; J gene: TRBJ1-3; CDR3 protein: CASSSGGPGNTIYF; CDR3 DNA: TGTGCCAGCAGCTCAGGGGGCCCCGGAAACACCATATATTTT
clone size: NA; D gene: NA; V gene: TRBV19; J gene: TRBJ1-4; CDR3 protein: CASSSGHTNEKLFF; CDR3 DNA: TGTGCCAGTAGTTCCGGACACACTAATGAAAAACTGTTTTTT
clone size: NA; D gene: NA; V gene: TRBV7-2; J gene: TRBJ1-5; CDR3 protein: CASSSRQAHQPQHF; CDR3 DNA: TGTGCCAGCAGCTCCAGACAGGCCCATCAGCCCCAGCATTTT
clone size: NA; D gene: NA; V gene: TRBV18; J gene: TRBJ2-7; CDR3 protein: CASSAELPGTLSYEQYF; CDR3 DNA: TGTGCCAGCAGCGCCGAATTACCCGGGACACTCTCCTACGAGCAGTACTTC
clone size: NA; D gene: NA; V gene: TRBV5-4; J gene: TRBJ2-2; CDR3 protein: CASSEPTTGTGELFF; CDR3 DNA: TGTGCCAGCAGCGAACCGACGACAGGCACCGGGGAGCTGTTTTTT
clone size: NA; D gene: NA; V gene: TRBV24-1; J gene: TRBJ1-2; CDR3 protein: CATSQPGTRGYGYTF; CDR3 DNA: TGTGCCACCAGCCAACCAGGGACACGAGGCTATGGCTACACCTTC
clone size: NA; D gene: NA; V gene: TRBV27; J gene: TRBJ2-7; CDR3 protein: CASSFGGGEQYF; CDR3 DNA: TGTGCCAGCAGTTTTGGGGGCGGCGAGCAGTACTTC
clone size: NA; D gene: NA; V gene: TRBV5-1; J gene: TRBJ2-1; CDR3 protein: CASSSGLVRNEQFF; CDR3 DNA: TGCGCCAGCAGCTCCGGACTGGTTCGGAATGAGCAGTTCTTC
clone size: NA; D gene: NA; V gene: TRBV4-1; J gene: TRBJ1-1; CDR3 protein: CASSLGGGTTEAFF; CDR3 DNA: TGCGCCAGCAGCCTAGGTGGGGGGACCACTGAAGCTTTCTTT
clone size: NA; D gene: TRBD1; V gene: TRBV28; J gene: TRBJ2-7; CDR3 protein: CASRQTGSTHEQYF; CDR3 DNA: TGTGCCAGCAGACAGACAGGGTCTACCCACGAGCAGTACTTC
clone size: NA; D gene: TRBD2; V gene: TRBV7-3; J gene: TRBJ2-3; CDR3 protein: CASSTTSGAADTQYF; CDR3 DNA: TGTGCCAGCAGCACGACTAGCGGGGCCGCAGATACGCAGTATTTT
clone size: few; D gene: TRBD1; V gene: TRBV19; J gene: TRBJ1-3; CDR3 protein: CASYTPGQTIYF; CDR3 DNA: TGTGCCAGTTACACACCGGGACAGACCATATATTTT
clone size: NA; D gene: TRBD1; V gene: TRBV18; J gene: TRBJ2-7; CDR3 protein: CASSPSLPGGDEQYF; CDR3 DNA: TGTGCCAGCTCACCAAGTCTGCCAGGGGGAGACGAGCAGTACTTC
clone size: NA; D gene: NA; V gene: TRBV30; J gene: TRBJ1-4; CDR3 protein: CAWEGTPTNEKLFF; CDR3 DNA: TGTGCCTGGGAGGGGACTCCAACTAATGAAAAACTGTTTTTT
clone size: once; D gene: TRBD1; V gene: TRBV6-5; J gene: TRBJ1-1; CDR3 protein: CASSLGQPGTEAFF; CDR3 DNA: TGTGCCAGCAGCCTGGGACAGCCGGGCACTGAAGCTTTCTTT
clone size: NA; D gene: NA; V gene: TRBV19; J gene: TRBJ1-2; CDR3 protein: CASSTPGLGSGYTF; CDR3 DNA: TGTGCCAGTAGTACCCCCGGTCTGGGCTCTGGCTACACCTTC
clone size: NA; D gene: TRBD1; V gene: TRBV28; J gene: TRBJ1-2; CDR3 protein: CASKLFRDRGLDYGYTF; CDR3 DNA: TGTGCCAGCAAACTGTTCCGGGACAGGGGGCTGGACTATGGCTACACCTTC
clone size: NA; D gene: TRBD1; V gene: TRBV29-1; J gene: TRBJ1-1; CDR3 protein: CSVEGQGNTEAFF; CDR3 DNA: TGCAGCGTTGAAGGACAGGGGAACACTGAAGCTTTCTTT
clone size: NA; D gene: NA; V gene: TRBV19; J gene: TRBJ1-2; CDR3 protein: CASSIREGYGYTF; CDR3 DNA: TGTGCCAGTAGTATACGTGAGGGCTATGGCTACACCTTC
clone size: NA; D gene: NA; V gene: TRBV6-2/TRBV6-3; J gene: TRBJ1-1; CDR3 protein: CASSSWPEAFF; CDR3 DNA: TGTGCCAGCAGCTCCTGGCCCGAAGCTTTCTTT
clone size: NA; D gene: TRBD2; V gene: TRBV9; J gene: TRBJ2-3; CDR3 protein: CASSLITSGGTDTQYF; CDR3 DNA: TGTGCCAGCAGCCTGATTACTAGCGGGGGGACAGATACGCAGTATTTT
clone size: NA; D gene: NA; V gene: TRBV6-5; J gene: TRBJ2-1; CDR3 protein: CASSYSTKQFF; CDR3 DNA: TGTGCCAGCAGTTACTCGACTAAGCAGTTCTTC
clone size: NA; D gene: TRBD2; V gene: TRBV5-1; J gene: TRBJ2-1; CDR3 protein: CASSGGESQEQFF; CDR3 DNA: TGCGCCAGCAGCGGGGGGGAAAGTCAGGAGCAGTTCTTC
clone size: NA; D gene: NA; V gene: TRBV6-5; J gene: TRBJ1-5; CDR3 protein: CASKTGAQPQHF; CDR3 DNA: TGTGCCAGCAAGACCGGAGCCCAGCCCCAGCATTTT
clone size: NA; D gene: NA; V gene: TRBV19; J gene: TRBJ2-7; CDR3 protein: CASSGQTGYEQYF; CDR3 DNA: TGTGCCAGTAGTGGCCAGACAGGATACGAGCAGTACTTC